This T cell receptor beta chain originates from a study of PD-1 blockade in classical Hodgkin lymphoma (dated by TCRdb to the early 2020s). At the level of the whole study: Nivolumab dosing was 3 mg/kg intravenously every 2 weeks, continuing until either disease progression or unacceptable toxicity. The study used TCR beta sequencing and CyTOF to define a peripheral blood immune signature of response to PD-1 blockade in classical Hodgkin lymphoma. The paper as a whole reports these results and caveats: The study covered only a single clinical trial cohort, and the causes of the repertoire differences, possibly disease activity or prior therapy, were still not defined. Baseline TCR diversity was reported to be lower in newly diagnosed patients than in healthy donors, and even lower in relapsed/refractory patients. Lower diversity was seen in patients whose nivolumab began less than 1 year after ASCT, and these patients were left out of later analyses so that immune reconstitution would not confound the results. A significant rise by C4D1 was seen in CD4+ but not CD8+ TCR diversity (p=0.0027 vs p=0.16), with the rise being most apparent in complete responders (p=0.02). Among trial patients, those achieving complete response had baseline diversity similar to that of newly diagnosed patients, while diversity was significantly lower in partial responders and progressors.

For this clone: It lacks a known antigen. No quality values exist for individual bases; no much larger clone is one base distant.

The time point label on this specimen signifies: cycle 4 day 1 (C4D1), after five to seven weeks of nivolumab. Every trial patient had relapsed after autologous stem cell transplantation, and cohorts A, B and C differed in prior brentuximab vedotin exposure. Using a Miltenyi CD8+ T cell isolation kit, CD8+ T cells were purified from thawed PBMCs through magnetic negative selection. The trial cohort included 55 to 65 patients with relapsed/refractory classical Hodgkin lymphoma, and each patient had a best overall response of complete response, partial response or progressive disease. In the multi-cohort phase II CheckMate 205 trial, trial patients received single-agent nivolumab. An independent review committee assessed best overall response by applying the 2007 International Working Group response criteria. Trial PBMCs were collected immediately before nivolumab initiation (C1D1) and during therapy at cycle 2 day 1 and cycle 4 day 1. After peripheral blood was drawn into 8 mL Vacutainer Cell Preparation Tubes, PBMCs were isolated by centrifugation and then cryopreserved. Purified CD4+ and CD8+ fractions were prepared only for cases where an additional PBMC sample was available. On LS columns in a quadroMACS separator, the magnetically labelled cells were depleted, and the flow-through was collected as the purified fraction.

Genomic DNA was extracted with the Qiagen DNeasy kit from unsorted PBMCs and from negatively selected CD4+ and CD8+ fractions. Using primers that anneal to V and J segments, immunoSEQ multiplex PCR amplified the TCR beta CDR3 regions. A synthetic immune receptor repertoire was used to minimize amplification bias, and remaining bias was computationally removed after sequencing. The paper's data handling went like this. Custom Python scripts were used to quantify repertoire diversity as the Shannon entropy index. Unsorted, CD4+ and CD8+ repertoires were analyzed separately, except in combined analyses where CD4+ and CD8+ sequences were merged in silico. Clonal expansion was defined as at least a 2-fold frequency increase after treatment relative to C1D1, with a pseudocount of 0.5 for undetected baseline clones. Singleton clones were defined as clones with 0 or 1 copy at C1D1, and non-singleton clones were defined as clones with 2 or more copies. By matching protein sequences in sorted samples from the same patient, clones expanded in unsorted samples were annotated as CD4+, CD8+ or unknown. Wilcoxon tests on paired samples were used to test diversity changes from C1D1 to C4D1. This immuneACCESS table, as held by TCRdb, lists in-frame sequences with V and J called but not all clones. Of the missing ones, under half trace to an unresolved V gene in checked studies; the others have no known cause. V and J calls and clone size are as listed in that table; D and trimming were resolved from the DNA. For this sample there are around 21,000 clones; roughly 90% appear just once. Of the sample, about 5% falls within the top ten clones.

From a lookup of the germline V gene, CDR1 and CDR2 are MGHDK and SYGVNS. Measured from the cysteine to the phenylalanine, the CDR3 is 17 residues long. CDR3 DNA only is kept here, 51 bases in frame from base 1. From V the trimming removes 3 bases and from J it removes 3 bases, while the gene matches leave 12 bases of the junction unaccounted for. The receptor was isolated from a human donor with classical Hodgkin lymphoma. The specimen comprised CD8+ T cells from blood, sampled before the fourth cycle of nivolumab. The rearranged segments are TRBV25-1 and TRBJ2-3, and TRBD2 aligns with 7 junction nucleotides. Here the CDR3 is given as CASSDLASGLHTDTQYF. Read as DNA, the sequence is TGTGCCAGCAGTGATCTCGCATCGGGACTACATACAGATACGCAGTATTTT.